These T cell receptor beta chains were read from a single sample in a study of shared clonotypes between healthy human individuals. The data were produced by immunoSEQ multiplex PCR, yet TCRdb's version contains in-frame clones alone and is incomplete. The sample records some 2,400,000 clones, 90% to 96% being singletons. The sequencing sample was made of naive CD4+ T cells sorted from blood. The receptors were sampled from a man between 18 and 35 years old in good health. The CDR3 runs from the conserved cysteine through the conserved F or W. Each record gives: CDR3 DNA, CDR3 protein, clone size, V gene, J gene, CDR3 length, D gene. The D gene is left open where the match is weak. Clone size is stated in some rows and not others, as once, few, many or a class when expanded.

TGTGCCAGCAGAGAAAGGACAGGGAACTCCTACGAGCAGTACTTC	CASRERTGNSYEQYF	.	TRBV2	TRBJ2-7	15	TRBD1
TGTGCCAGCAGCGCGGGGTTTGGGCCAAATGAAAAACTGTTTTTT	CASSAGFGPNEKLFF	.	TRBV9	TRBJ1-4	15	.
TGTGCCAGCAGAAAGTCCGGGACGGTTAGCTCCTACGAGCAGTACTTC	CASRKSGTVSSYEQYF	.	TRBV27	TRBJ2-7	16	.
TGTGCCAGCAGTGAGACTGGCGAGACCCAGTACTTC	CASSETGETQYF	.	TRBV6-4	TRBJ2-5	12	.
TGTGCCAGCAGGGGACACCCTTACAGCACAGATACGCAGTATTTT	CASRGHPYSTDTQYF	.	TRBV6-1	TRBJ2-3	15	.
TGTGCCAGCAGCCCCTACGGACAGGGGTATGCAGATACGCAGTATTTT	CASSPYGQGYADTQYF	.	TRBV7-8	TRBJ2-3	16	TRBD1
TGTGCCAGCTCGGGACAGGGGGCGCGAGAGCAGTACTTC	CASSGQGAREQYF	once	TRBV18	TRBJ2-7	13	TRBD1
TGCAGCGCCCGGGACAGGGCCACCTACGAGCAGTACTTC	CSARDRATYEQYF	.	TRBV29-1	TRBJ2-7	13	TRBD1
TGTGCCAGCAGTTTCTCTGGGCGGGAGGGCCATAAGTTTGACAAAAACATTCAGTACTTC	CASSFSGREGHKFDKNIQYF	.	TRBV27	TRBJ2-4	20	TRBD2
TGTGCCAGTAGTACCGGGACAGGCAATCAGCCCCAGCATTTT	CASSTGTGNQPQHF	.	TRBV19	TRBJ1-5	14	TRBD1
TGTGCCAGCAGCTCCTCCGGTTATGGGTACGAGCAGTACTTC	CASSSSGYGYEQYF	.	TRBV7-2	TRBJ2-7	14	.
TGCGCCAGCAGCCCCCGGGGGAACACTGAAGCTTTCTTT	CASSPRGNTEAFF	.	TRBV5-1	TRBJ1-1	13	.
TGTGCCAGGGGTCCGCAGTATTTT	CARGPQYF	few	TRBV19	TRBJ2-3	8	.
TGTGCCAGCAGTTACCGGGGGAATTCACCCCTCCACTTT	CASSYRGNSPLHF	.	TRBV6-5	TRBJ1-6	13	.
TGCGCCAGCAGCTTGGGGGTTGGACAGGAATTT	CASSLGVGQEF	.	TRBV5-1	TRBJ1-1	11	TRBD1
TGTGCCACCACCTACGAGCAGTACTTC	CATTYEQYF	.	TRBV6-4	TRBJ2-7	9	.
TGTGCCAGTAGTATTCAGGGCATGAACACTGAAGCTTTCTTT	CASSIQGMNTEAFF	.	TRBV19	TRBJ1-1	14	.
TGCGCCAGCAGCATCAGGGGGGACTATGGCTACACCTTC	CASSIRGDYGYTF	.	TRBV5-1	TRBJ1-2	13	TRBD1
TGTGCCAGCTCAAAAGAGACCATTGGGGGGGACGAGCAGTACTTC	CASSKETIGGDEQYF	once	TRBV18	TRBJ2-7	15	TRBD2
TGTGCCAGCAGCCCGACTAGCGGGAGAATCCTCGTTAACAATGAGCAGTTCTTC	CASSPTSGRILVNNEQFF	.	TRBV5-6	TRBJ2-1	18	TRBD2
TGTGCCAGCAGCAGGCCGGGACTAGCTGCGGAGACCCAGTACTTC	CASSRPGLAAETQYF	.	TRBV9	TRBJ2-5	15	TRBD2
TGTGCCAGCAAAAACAGCAATAGCAATCAGCCCCAGCATTTT	CASKNSNSNQPQHF	once	TRBV2	TRBJ1-5	14	.
TGTGCCAGTAGTCCGAAGGGACCTATCGAGAAGCAGTACTTC	CASSPKGPIEKQYF	.	TRBV19	TRBJ2-7	14	.
TGTGCCAGCAGTGTCAGCGGGGGGGCGTCGTATTTT	CASSVSGGASYF	.	TRBV2	TRBJ2-3	12	TRBD2
TGTGCCAGCAGCTCCGGGGCGGGGAACACCTACGAGCAGTACTTC	CASSSGAGNTYEQYF	.	TRBV5-5	TRBJ2-7	15	.
TGTGCCAGCAGCGCGAGCGGGGCGCTAAGGGAGGAGCAGTTCTTC	CASSASGALREEQFF	.	TRBV5-4	TRBJ2-1	15	TRBD2
TGTGCCAGCAGGCTAAATAACTCCGCTAACTATGGCTACACCTTC	CASRLNNSANYGYTF	.	TRBV6-4	TRBJ1-2	15	.
TGTGCCATCAGTGCAAAGGGTTCAGGGGAGCTGTTTTTT	CAISAKGSGELFF	.	TRBV10-3	TRBJ2-2	13	.
TGTGCCAGCAGCTTTTGGACCGCCCACCAAGAGACCCAGTACTTC	CASSFWTAHQETQYF	.	TRBV7-9	TRBJ2-5	15	.
TGTGCCAGCAGCCAAGACAGTGCAGGGTACTACAATGAGCAGTTCTTC	CASSQDSAGYYNEQFF	.	TRBV14	TRBJ2-1	16	.
TGTGCCTGGACGAGGACAGGGAACACTGAAGCTTTCTTT	CAWTRTGNTEAFF	.	TRBV30	TRBJ1-1	13	TRBD1
TGTGCCAGCTCGTCCCGACAGGGTACCCTCCCGAACACTGAAGCTTTCTTT	CASSSRQGTLPNTEAFF	.	TRBV28	TRBJ1-1	17	TRBD1
TGTGCCAGCAGGACAGGGGCTACCTACGAGCAGTACTTC	CASRTGATYEQYF	.	TRBV6-6	TRBJ2-7	13	TRBD1
TGTGCCGGTAGTCGGACAGACACCGGGGAGCTGTTTTTT	CAGSRTDTGELFF	.	TRBV19	TRBJ2-2	13	.
TGTGCCAGCAGTAACAGCGGGGGGCACTACAATGAGCAGTTCTTC	CASSNSGGHYNEQFF	.	TRBV28	TRBJ2-1	15	TRBD2
TGCGCCAGCAGCTCGACACCCCAGTATGGGAGGCTGTTTTTT	CASSSTPQYGRLFF	.	TRBV5-1	TRBJ2-2	14	.
TGCAGCGTTGAATCGGCAGACTATGGCTACACCTTC	CSVESADYGYTF	.	TRBV29-1	TRBJ1-2	12	.
TGTGCCAGTAGTATCGGCAGGTCCAACACAGATACGCAGTATTTT	CASSIGRSNTDTQYF	once	TRBV19	TRBJ2-3	15	.
TGCAGCGTCCTCCGGGACAGAACCTACGAGCAGTACTTC	CSVLRDRTYEQYF	.	TRBV29-1	TRBJ2-7	13	TRBD1
TGTGCCAGCAGCGCGACAGGGGGTGGCAATCAGCCCCAGCATTTT	CASSATGGGNQPQHF	.	TRBV7-8	TRBJ1-5	15	TRBD1
TGTGCCAGCAGCCCAACAGCGGCGGGGAGCCAAGAGACCCAGTACTTC	CASSPTAAGSQETQYF	.	TRBV7-2	TRBJ2-5	16	.
TGTGCCTCCCGGGGTCTAGACTACGAGCAGTACTTC	CASRGLDYEQYF	.	TRBV30	TRBJ2-7	12	.
TGCGCCAGCAGCTTGGGGGACGGAGAAGAGACCCAGTACTTC	CASSLGDGEETQYF	once	TRBV5-1	TRBJ2-5	14	.
TGTGCCATCAGTGACAGCGTCGAGGTACGAGATACGCAGTATTTT	CAISDSVEVRDTQYF	once	TRBV10-3	TRBJ2-3	15	.
TGTGCCAGCAGTTTGTCAGGGGGCAAGGATGGCTACACCTTC	CASSLSGGKDGYTF	.	TRBV27	TRBJ1-2	14	TRBD1
TGTGCCAGCAGCCAAGATACCGGGACAGGTTCCTACGAGCAGTACTTC	CASSQDTGTGSYEQYF	.	TRBV14	TRBJ2-7	16	TRBD1
TGTGCCAGCAGTGAAGCGGGGTTTGGGCAGATTAACTATGGCTACACCTTC	CASSEAGFGQINYGYTF	.	TRBV2	TRBJ1-2	17	.
TGTGCCAGCAGCTTCGGGACGCCCCCGGATACGCAGTATTTT	CASSFGTPPDTQYF	.	TRBV5-4	TRBJ2-3	14	.
TGTGCCGCTGGGTACACGTGGGCCAACGTCCTGACTTTC	CAAGYTWANVLTF	.	TRBV6-1	TRBJ2-6	13	.
TGTGCCAGCAAGGGAAATCCGGGGCTAGTGGGAGAGACCCAGTACTTC	CASKGNPGLVGETQYF	once	TRBV2	TRBJ2-5	16	.
TGCGCCAGCAGCTGGGACCGGGACACAGGGAACTATGGCTACACCTTC	CASSWDRDTGNYGYTF	.	TRBV5-1	TRBJ1-2	16	.
TGCGCCAGCAGCCCGGGACAGGTTAGCGACGAGCAGTACTTC	CASSPGQVSDEQYF	.	TRBV5-1	TRBJ2-7	14	TRBD1
TGTGCCACCAGCAGATGGAATAGCAATCAGCCCCAGCATTTT	CATSRWNSNQPQHF	.	TRBV15	TRBJ1-5	14	.
TGCGCCAGCAGCTTGGAGGGGACAGGCCTGACCAAAAACATTCAGTACTTC	CASSLEGTGLTKNIQYF	.	TRBV5-1	TRBJ2-4	17	TRBD1
TGCGCCAGCAGCTTGGAGGGGGGGACAGATACGCAGTATTTT	CASSLEGGTDTQYF	.	TRBV5-1	TRBJ2-3	14	.
TGTGCCAGCAGCAGAGGGACAGGGGTGGTCGGGGAGCTGTTTTTT	CASSRGTGVVGELFF	.	TRBV7-2	TRBJ2-2	15	TRBD1
TGTGCCAGCAGCACGGGACCCTCGCAGGCAGATACGCAGTATTTT	CASSTGPSQADTQYF	.	TRBV5-4	TRBJ2-3	15	.